The 14 T cell receptor beta chains below come from one sample, sequenced in a study of long-term antiretroviral therapy in people with HIV. Survey-level immunoSEQ v3.0 assays were run. Sequenced by immunoSEQ multiplex PCR; TCRdb stores in-frame clones only, minus some. The sample holds about 20,000 clones, 80% seen once. This specimen consisted of unsorted PBMCs, obtained 0.2 years after starting antiretroviral therapy. The receptor source for this set is a woman between 40 and 55 years old with HIV.

The CDR3 loop is CASSYPTGQYF. The CDR3 bases are TGTGCCAGCAGTTACCCGACAGGGCAGTACTTC. This chain joins TRBV2 and TRBJ2-7; D is perhaps TRBD1 (6 bases). The CDR3 has 11 amino acids. Germline assignment: CDR1 SNHLY and CDR2 FYNNEI. Deletions cut 5 bases from V and 9 bases from J, with 11 bases between.

Only one count was recorded for this clone. The chain combines TRBV25-1 with TRBJ2-5; D unclear. Trimming cost V 3 bases and J 4 bases, with 9 bases left between them. There are 13 residues in the CDR3. Per the germline V gene, CDR1 is MGHDK and CDR2 is SYGVNS. CDR3 residues: CASSEVGLETQYF. CDR3 DNA sequence: TGTGCCAGCAGTGAGGTGGGTTTAGAGACCCAGTACTTC.

The V call is TRBV5-5, the J call TRBJ2-2; D possibly corresponds to TRBD1 (6 bases). From germline, CDR1 is SGHKS and CDR2 YYEKEE (reference sequence). This CDR3 contains 16 residues. The V gene lost 6 bases and the J gene lost 4 bases, with 19 bases spanning the gap. The CDR3 sequence is CASTLPGPQGTGELFF. CDR3 nucleotide sequence: TGTGCCAGCACCCTCCCGGGACCACAGGGCACCGGGGAGCTGTTTTTT.

The genes are TRBV7-9 and TRBJ2-1, with 10 bases lining up with TRBD2. With 3 bases clipped from V and 6 bases from J, the junction kept 8 bases outside the gene matches. In germline, CDR1 is SEHNR, CDR2 FQNEAQ (reference sequence). CDR3 length: 16 residues. DNA for the CDR3: TGTGCCAGCAGCTTCAGCGGGACTAGCGAAATCAATGAGCAGTTCTTC. This sequence encodes CASSFSGTSEINEQFF.

The rearrangement links TRBV6-6 to TRBJ2-1; no reliable D call. Germline V gene lookup returns CDR1 MNHNY and CDR2 SVGAGI (reference sequence). The CDR3 spans 14 residues. V lost 5 bases, J lost 6 bases, and 14 bases lay in between. The CDR3 spells CASSPGVRFNEQFF. DNA for the CDR3: TGTGCCAGCAGTCCTGGGGTCAGGTTCAATGAGCAGTTCTTC.

The rearrangement uses TRBV25-1 and TRBJ1-2, with 9 bases aligning to TRBD1. The germline V gene has CDR1 MGHDK and CDR2 SYGVNS. The CDR3 is made up of 15 amino acids. Trimming took 8 bases from V and 6 from J; bases not matched to a gene: 13. The DNA of the CDR3 is TGTGCCAGCCTAGGGGGCAAACAGGGGGCGCATGGCTACACCTTC. It encodes CASLGGKQGAHGYTF.

As to this clone: Other DNA sequences from this sample encode an identical CDR3 as well. The chain couples TRBV5-1 to TRBJ2-1, with D possibly called TRBD1 or TRBD2 (5 bases each). The germline V gene has CDR1 SGHRS and CDR2 YFSETQ. V was trimmed by 0 bases and J by 4 bases, leaving 5 bases between them. The length of the CDR3 is 13 residues. The DNA of the CDR3 is TGCGCCAGCAGCTTGGGGGGGTACAATGAGCAGTTCTTC. It encodes CASSLGGYNEQFF.

This chain connects TRBV7-9 to TRBJ1-1, with D perhaps matching TRBD1 (5 bases). The CDR3 has 14 residues. Per germline, CDR1 SEHNR and CDR2 FQNEAQ (reference sequence). Deletions cut 4 bases from V and 1 base from J, with 10 bases between. The CDR3 DNA sequence: TGTGCCAGCAGCTCGGGACTCAAGAACACTGAAGCTTTCTTT. This encodes CASSSGLKNTEAFF.

The gene calls are TRBV19 and TRBJ2-6; TRBD2 aligns across 7 bases. Germline assignment: CDR1 LNHDA and CDR2 SQIVND (reference sequence). The ends lost 5 bases at V and 4 bases at J; junction bases unmatched: 2. This CDR3 has 14 amino acids. Written as DNA, the CDR3 is TGTGCCAGTAGTGTGGGAGGGGGGGCCAACGTCCTGACTTTC. The encoded protein is CASSVGGGANVLTF.

The chain is built from TRBV30 and TRBJ2-5; D call uncertain. Deletions cut 2 bases from V and 5 bases from J, with 12 bases between. This CDR3 region has 13 residues. Germline V gives CDR1 GTSNPN, CDR2 SVGIG (reference sequence). CDR3 protein: CAWSTIWGETQYF. The CDR3 nucleotides read TGTGCCTGGAGTACGATCTGGGGTGAGACCCAGTACTTC. Full variable domain (remainder filled in from reference TRBV30 and TRBJ2-5): SQTIHQWPATLVQPVGSPLSLECTVEGTSNPNLYWYRQAAGRGLQLLFYSVGIGQISSEVPQNLSASRPQDRQFILSSKKLLLSDSGFYLCAWSTIWGETQYFGPGTRLLVL.

The rearrangement joins TRBV12-5 to TRBJ1-3; 9 nucleotides match TRBD1. Trimming cost V 2 bases and J 2 bases; bases outside gene matches: 13. The length of the CDR3 is 19 residues. CDR1 and CDR2 from the germline V gene are LGHNT and FRNRAP. As DNA, the CDR3 is TGTGCTAGTGGTTTGTGGGTAGGACAGGGGTTGGGGACTGGAAACACCATATATTTT. Protein: CASGLWVGQGLGTGNTIYF.

This clone is classed as medium-sized (0.01 to 0.1%). CDR3 in DNA: TGTGCCTGGAGTTCAAGTATTAAGAACACTGAAGCTTTCTTT. It encodes CAWSSSIKNTEAFF. The chain carries TRBV30 and TRBJ1-1; no clear D. Trimming took off 2 bases at V and 1 base at J, with 11 bases between the two ends. Germline V CDR1 and CDR2: GTSNPN, SVGIG (reference sequence). The CDR3 extends over 14 amino acids.

The V call is TRBV30, the J call TRBJ1-5; D is possibly TRBD1 (5 bases). Germline V gene data show CDR1 as GTSNPN and CDR2 as SVGIG (reference sequence). The CDR3 totals 13 residues. V was trimmed by 0 bases and J by 4 bases, leaving 7 bases between them. The CDR3 is CAWSVQANQPQHF. In DNA form, the CDR3 reads TGTGCCTGGAGTGTACAGGCTAATCAGCCCCAGCATTTT.

V and J are TRBV7-9 and TRBJ2-1; D remains ambiguous. V gave up 3 bases and J gave up 9 bases, with 9 bases separating them. The CDR3 has 12 residues. Germline CDR1 and CDR2: SEHNR and FQNEAQ (reference sequence). CDR3 DNA: TGTGCCAGCAGCTTTGGCGATGCTGAGCAGTTCTTC. Translated, it gives CASSFGDAEQFF.